One and the same sample provided the 27 T cell receptor beta chains below, sequenced in a study of control samples from healthy donors and cancer patients. Clones were read by immunoSEQ multiplex PCR, and TCRdb kept only the in-frame ones, dropping some. This sample has more than 140,000 clones, with under 95% found just once. Source material: blood. The receptors here all came from a man aged 40-50 years in good health.

This rearrangement joins TRBV10-1 to TRBJ2-7, with TRBD2 matching 8 bases. CDR3 size: 14 residues. Germline CDR1 WNHNN, CDR2 SYGVQD (reference sequence). Trimming cost V 7 bases and J 2 bases; bases outside gene matches: 7. The CDR3 spells CASTAGTSTYEQYF. The DNA for the CDR3 is TGCGCCAGCACCGCCGGGACTAGTACCTACGAGCAGTACTTC.

This clone was detected only once. The V gene is TRBV28, the J gene TRBJ2-7, with D tentatively TRBD2 (6 bases). The CDR3 runs 19 residues. The germline V gene has CDR1 MDHEN and CDR2 SYDVKM. V was clipped by 6 bases and J by 0 bases, with 27 bases between them. CDR3 loop: CASSPGRARTPKLSYEQYF. In DNA, the CDR3 is TGTGCCAGCAGCCCCGGGAGAGCCCGCACCCCTAAACTCTCCTACGAGCAGTACTTC.

J is TRBJ1-5 and V is TRBV6-1; tentatively, D is TRBD1 (5 bases). V shed 4 bases and J shed 5 bases, with 21 bases lying between them. Germline CDR1 is MNHNS and CDR2 is SASEGT. This CDR3 has 17 residues. The CDR3 region is CASSGRASGSGDQPQHF. Here the CDR3 DNA reads TGTGCCAGCAGTGGACGAGCTTCGGGATCGGGGGATCAGCCCCAGCATTTT.

The rearrangement uses TRBV7-2 and TRBJ2-1; TRBD2 matches at 12 bases. The CDR3 spans 17 residues. Germline V gene lookup returns CDR1 SGHTA and CDR2 FQGNSA. The junction had 9 bases not matched to a gene; V was cut back by 2 bases and J by 7 bases. The CDR3 DNA reads as TGTGCCAGCAGCTTACGGTCACGACTAGCGGGGGCTAATGAGCAGTTCTTC. Its protein product is CASSLRSRLAGANEQFF.

The rearrangement links TRBV6-1 to TRBJ2-1; weak D call: TRBD1 (5 bases). CDR3 length: 14 residues. Trimming removed 1 base from V and 7 bases from J, with 11 bases in between. Germline V gene sequence: CDR1 MNHNS, CDR2 SASEGT. The CDR3 nucleotides read TGTGCCAGCAGTGAAGGGGTGGGGCGGAATGAGCAGTTCTTC. Translated: CASSEGVGRNEQFF.

This chain links TRBV30 with TRBJ2-1; 8 nucleotides line up with TRBD2. The trim removed 2 bases at V and 4 bases at J, leaving 1 base unmatched. Germline-derived CDR1 and CDR2 are GTSNPN and SVGIG (reference sequence). The CDR3 sequence is 13 residues long. CDR3 sequence (DNA): TGTGCCTGGAGTAAGCGGGAGTACAATGAGCAGTTCTTC. Translated, it gives CAWSKREYNEQFF.

The J gene is TRBJ1-5, the V gene TRBV9; 8 bases map to TRBD1. The CDR3 has 17 residues. The V and J ends lost 3 bases and 4 bases, in that order; junction bases with no gene match: 12. Germline-derived CDR1 and CDR2 are SGDLS and YYNGEE. The CDR3 sequence: CASSDNPRRGRNQPQHF. DNA of the CDR3: TGTGCCAGCAGCGATAATCCCCGCAGGGGGCGGAATCAGCCCCAGCATTTT.

The chain carries TRBV9 and TRBJ2-7, with D hard to call. The CDR3 has 13 amino acids. V lost 2 bases and J 3 bases, leaving 9 bases between the germline ends. Germline V CDR1 and CDR2: SGDLS, YYNGEE. In nucleotides, the CDR3 is TGTGCCAGCAGCGTGACCCCTCACTACGAGCAGTACTTC. Translating gives CASSVTPHYEQYF.

The V gene is TRBV10-3, the J gene TRBJ1-1; the D gene is possibly TRBD1 (5 bases). CDR1 and CDR2 from the germline V gene are ENHRY and SYGVKD. The V and J ends lost 6 bases and 0 bases respectively, with 11 bases between them. CDR3 size: 14 residues. CDR3 in DNA: TGTGCCATCAGATCCCGGGACTTGAACACTGAAGCTTTCTTT. Its protein is CAIRSRDLNTEAFF.

This chain uses TRBV5-1 with TRBJ1-2; 8 nucleotides align to TRBD1. Germline V gene data show CDR1 as SGHRS and CDR2 as YFSETQ. V lost 0 bases, J lost 7 bases, and 2 bases stayed unmatched. This CDR3 has 13 residues. CDR3 protein: CASSLAGQGGYTF. CDR3 coding DNA: TGCGCCAGCAGCTTGGCAGGACAGGGTGGCTACACCTTC.

The chain couples TRBV6-5 to TRBJ1-1; TRBD1 agrees at 8 bases. The CDR3 loop spans 15 amino acids. Germline loops: CDR1 MNHEY, CDR2 SVGAGI. J gave up 1 base and V 2 bases, and 3 bases lay outside the gene matches. The CDR3 coding sequence is TGTGCCAGCAGTTACAACGGACAGGGGAACACTGAAGCTTTCTTT. Its translation is CASSYNGQGNTEAFF.

V gene TRBV7-3 combines with J gene TRBJ1-1; TRBD1 is a possible D gene (6 bases). Trimming removed 2 bases at V and 0 bases at J, with 10 bases between. The CDR3 loop spans 15 amino acids. Germline loops: CDR1 SGHTA, CDR2 FQGTGA. CDR3 residues: CASSLFGGLNTEAFF. Here the CDR3 DNA reads TGTGCCAGCAGCTTATTCGGGGGGCTGAACACTGAAGCTTTCTTT.

This clone has only one observation. The rearrangement links TRBV30 to TRBJ1-6, with TRBD1 as a possible D gene (5 bases). CDR1 is GTSNPN and CDR2 is SVGIG in the germline V gene (reference sequence). V was trimmed by 4 bases and J by 13 bases, leaving 20 bases between them. The CDR3 runs 14 residues. CDR3 nucleotides: TGTGCCTGGACTTCCCTTACTGGGGCTACGCCCCTCCACTTT. Its translation is CAWTSLTGATPLHF.

The J gene is TRBJ1-2, the V gene TRBV27; the D gene is possibly TRBD1 (6 bases). The CDR3 covers 14 residues. Germline lookup yields CDR1 MNHEY and CDR2 SMNVEV (reference sequence). V dropped 5 bases and J dropped 2 bases, with 12 bases sitting between them. Here the CDR3 reads CASSRGQRNYGYTF. As DNA, the CDR3 is TGTGCCAGCAGTCGGGGACAAAGAAACTATGGCTACACCTTC.

The J gene is TRBJ2-3, the V gene TRBV10-3, with 8 bases that match TRBD1. The CDR3 has 15 amino acids. The ends lost 2 bases at V and 7 bases at J; junction bases unmatched: 8. The germline V gene encodes CDR1 ENHRY and CDR2 SYGVKD. The CDR3 DNA sequence: TGTGCCATCAGTGAGGACAGGGGCCAAGTCAATACGCAGTATTTT. Amino acids: CAISEDRGQVNTQYF.

The chain has TRBV6-6 and TRBJ2-3; no firm D call. Germline CDR1 is MNHNY and CDR2 is SVGAGI (reference sequence). V lost 5 bases and J lost 2, with 20 bases in between. The CDR3 has 17 residues. CDR3 protein: CASSPTGILRHTDTQYF. The CDR3 bases are TGTGCCAGCAGTCCTACCGGTATCCTTCGCCACACAGATACGCAGTATTTT.

The V call is TRBV7-6, the J call TRBJ1-3; 8 nucleotides align to TRBD1. The CDR3 contains 17 residues. The ends lost 5 bases at V and 2 bases at J; junction bases unmatched: 11. Germline CDR1 reads SGHVS; CDR2 reads FNYEAQ. The CDR3: CASSLDPGGATGNTIYF. The CDR3 DNA is TGTGCCAGCAGCCTCGACCCAGGGGGCGCGACTGGAAACACCATATATTTT.

The chain carries TRBV4-2 and TRBJ1-2, with D possibly being TRBD1 (5 bases). The V gene's germline CDR1 is LGHNA and CDR2 YNFKEQ. The length of the CDR3 is 15 residues. V was trimmed by 3 bases and J by 4 bases, leaving 15 bases between them. The chain's CDR3 is CASSHWDGFAYGYTF. The CDR3 DNA is TGTGCCAGCAGCCATTGGGACGGCTTCGCCTATGGCTACACCTTC.

The V gene is TRBV6-5, the J gene TRBJ2-7, with 7 positions matching TRBD2. CDR3 size: 14 residues. The junction had 7 bases not matched to a gene; V was cut back by 2 bases and J by 6 bases. The germline gives CDR1 MNHEY, CDR2 SVGAGI. In DNA form, the CDR3 reads TGTGCCAGCAGTTACATGGCGGGAGTGGTCGAGCAGTACTTC. Protein: CASSYMAGVVEQYF.

The chain employs TRBV28 and TRBJ1-6, with unresolved D. The germline V and J ends were trimmed by 6 bases and 7 bases, with 13 bases remaining between them. In germline, CDR1 is MDHEN, CDR2 SYDVKM. The CDR3 covers 14 residues. The CDR3 reads CASSSGERNSPLHF. CDR3 bases: TGTGCCAGCAGCTCTGGGGAGAGGAATTCACCCCTCCACTTT.

The chain carries TRBV7-3 and TRBJ2-2, with D unresolved. Trimming removed 5 bases from V and 6 bases from J, with 7 bases in between. The CDR3 consists of 12 residues. Germline V gene lookup returns CDR1 SGHTA and CDR2 FQGTGA. The CDR3 loop is CASSPQSGELFF. CDR3 coding DNA: TGTGCCAGCAGCCCCCAGTCCGGGGAGCTGTTTTTT.

The J gene is TRBJ2-7, the V gene TRBV7-3; D is tentatively TRBD1 or TRBD2 (8 bases each). Per the germline V gene, CDR1 is SGHTA and CDR2 is FQGTGA. The CDR3 consists of 15 residues. V was trimmed by 5 bases and J by 5 bases, leaving 19 bases between them. As DNA, the CDR3 is TGTGCCAGCAGCGCGGGAGGACAGGGATATAACGAGCAGTACTTC. Translating it yields CASSAGGQGYNEQYF.

The chain carries TRBV7-8 and TRBJ2-1; TRBD2 matches at 11 bases. The V gene end was trimmed by 5 bases and the J gene end by 14 bases; junction bases not matched to a gene: 8. The germline V gene has CDR1 SGHVS and CDR2 FQNEAQ. The CDR3 runs to 13 residues. In nucleotides, the CDR3 is TGTGCCAGCAGCGATACTAGCGGGGGCGTTGAGTTCTTC. Translating it yields CASSDTSGGVEFF. Looking up the rest from reference TRBV7-8 and TRBJ2-1 gives the full variable domain: GAGVSQSPRYKVAKRGQDVALRCDPISGHVSLFWYQQALGQGPEFLTYFQNEAQLDKSGLPSDRFFAERPEGSVSTLKIQRTQQEDSAVYLCASSDTSGGVEFFGPGTRLTVL.

CDR3 sequence reads: CASSPSGSSYNEQFF. CDR3 bases: TGTGCCAGCAGTCCTAGCGGGAGCTCCTACAATGAGCAGTTCTTC. The chain employs TRBV28 and TRBJ2-1; 10 nucleotides agree with TRBD2. Trimming took 5 bases from V and 0 from J; bases not matched to a gene: 1. The germline gives CDR1 MDHEN, CDR2 SYDVKM. The length of the CDR3 is 15 residues.

The V call is TRBV4-1, the J call TRBJ1-1; a weak D match, TRBD1 (6 bases). Trimming took 2 bases from V and 1 from J, leaving 14 bases between them. The length of the CDR3 is 16 residues. Germline CDR1 and CDR2: MGHRA and YSYEKL. The CDR3 sequence is CASSQWGTDRNTEAFF. In nucleotides, the CDR3 is TGCGCCAGCAGCCAATGGGGGACGGACAGGAACACTGAAGCTTTCTTT.

The genes are TRBV29-1 and TRBJ1-5; tentative D call: TRBD1 (5 bases). The CDR3 totals 13 residues. V dropped 6 bases and J dropped 0 bases, with 9 bases sitting between them. Per germline, CDR1 SQVTM and CDR2 ANQGSEA. In DNA, the CDR3 is TGCAGCGTCAGGGCCTATAGCAATCAGCCCCAGCATTTT. Translating gives CSVRAYSNQPQHF.

The J gene is TRBJ2-2, the V gene TRBV28; 9 bases match TRBD2. This CDR3 is 16 amino acids long. Per germline, CDR1 MDHEN and CDR2 SYDVKM. Germline trimming cut 5 bases from V and 1 base from J; bases unmatched to any gene: 5. CDR3 sequence (DNA): TGTGCCAGCAGTAAGACTAGCGGTTTGAACACCGGGGAGCTGTTTTTT. The encoded protein is CASSKTSGLNTGELFF.